This TCR beta chain originates from a study of Ad26.COV2.S vaccination and SARS-CoV-2 variants (dated by TCRdb to 2020 to 2023). Broadly, across the study: Donors in the vaccine arm were drawn from COV1001, a multicentre, randomized, double-blind, placebo-controlled phase I-IIa trial testing Ad26.COV2.S in healthy adults. TCRbeta repertoire sequencing served as the tool for gauging how specific and how broad the SARS-CoV-2-reactive T cell receptors were following Ad26.COV2.S vaccination. Ad26.COV2.S was administered intramuscularly at 5 x 10^10 or 1 x 10^11 viral particles, either as a single shot or as two shots given 56 days apart. The TCR-sequenced set comprised approximately 32 samples: some 20 Ad26.COV2.S vaccine recipients, 5 placebo recipients and 8 SARS-CoV-2 convalescent individuals. Trial participants were randomized into five groups of five, in which low-dose or high-dose Ad26.COV2.S was given once or twice, or placebo was given on both occasions. Throughout the experiments and outcome assessment, investigators stayed blinded to trial group allocation. Overall study results and their limits: Vaccine and placebo recipients had similar non-spike TCR breadth, a finding consistent with the vaccine containing only spike. Compared with placebo recipients, Ad26.COV2.S recipients showed higher spike-specific TCR breadth (P = 0.0014). The study was not powered to compare responses between vaccine doses or regimens. The authors noted that total T cell responses may have been underestimated by the TCR breadth and depth analyses. After vaccination, substantial breadth of spike-specific CD8+ and CD4+ T cell responses was reported.

The treatment or condition label of this sample denotes: roughly 19 received Ad26.COV2.S at low or high dose, single or two shots; about 5 received placebo; per-sample allocation not given. Repertoires of vaccine and placebo recipients were sequenced from samples taken on day 63 after the first injection. Between 29 July and 7 August 2020, Cohort 1b enrolled about 27 adults aged 18-55 years at one site in Boston, USA. As a vaccine, Ad26.COV2.S was a replication-incompetent adenovirus type 26 vector that expressed a prefusion-stabilized SARS-CoV-2 spike protein derived from the original Wuhan strain. V is reduced by 1 base and J by 3 bases, leaving a spacing of 10 bases between them. The CDR3 runs 15 residues from the cysteine to the phenylalanine. The DNA shown is the 45-base CDR3, in frame from base 1. The germline V gene sets CDR1 to SGHTA and CDR2 to FQGNSA. The immunoSEQ Assay was used to sequence TCRbeta CDR3 regions. After extraction, genomic DNA underwent amplification by bias-controlled multiplex PCR, followed by high-throughput sequencing. Per the source publication's procedure: To quantify the absolute abundance of each unique TCRbeta CDR3 region, sequences were collapsed and filtered. T cell fraction was estimated by normalizing TCRbeta template counts to usable DNA, with usable DNA measured through amplification of reference genes found in all nucleated cells. Repertoire TCRs were annotated as SARS-CoV-2-specific by exact matching of V gene, CDR3 amino acid sequence and J gene to a known reactive TCR set. The reference SARS-CoV-2 TCR set was obtained from MIRA and was filtered for enrichment in COVID-19-positive ImmuneCODE repertoires, whereby public or cross-reactive TCRs were removed. Drawing on the MIRA antigens, annotated TCRs were analysed further at the level of specific ORF or position within ORF. Depth was the summed frequency of annotated unique rearrangements, while breadth was defined as annotated unique rearrangements over total unique productive rearrangements. Two-sided Wilcoxon rank-sum tests were used to compare TCR breadth between groups. Here the immuneACCESS table is served through TCRdb, limited to in-frame sequences with V and J called. Missing clones are a known gap in these copies; in checked studies unresolved V genes cover under half, and the rest lacks a known reason. For V, J and clone size, that table is used; D and trimming come from the DNA. The sample data list hundreds of thousands of clones, and 89% of these were observed just once. The biggest ten clones account for roughly 2.5% of the sample.

As regards this clone: The antigen it recognizes is unknown. Base qualities are not recorded, but no much larger clone differs from it by a single base.

Here the chain combines TRBV7-2 and TRBJ1-5; a confident D gene designation cannot be given. The sample in question was peripheral blood, obtained in a trial of Ad26.COV2.S vaccine versus placebo. The receptor comes from a person between 18 and 65 years old who received the Ad26.COV2.S COVID-19 vaccine or a placebo. The CDR3 region reads CASSLVVTNNQPQHF. In nucleotide form, the sequence is TGTGCCAGCAGCTTAGTGGTGACGAACAATCAGCCCCAGCATTTT.